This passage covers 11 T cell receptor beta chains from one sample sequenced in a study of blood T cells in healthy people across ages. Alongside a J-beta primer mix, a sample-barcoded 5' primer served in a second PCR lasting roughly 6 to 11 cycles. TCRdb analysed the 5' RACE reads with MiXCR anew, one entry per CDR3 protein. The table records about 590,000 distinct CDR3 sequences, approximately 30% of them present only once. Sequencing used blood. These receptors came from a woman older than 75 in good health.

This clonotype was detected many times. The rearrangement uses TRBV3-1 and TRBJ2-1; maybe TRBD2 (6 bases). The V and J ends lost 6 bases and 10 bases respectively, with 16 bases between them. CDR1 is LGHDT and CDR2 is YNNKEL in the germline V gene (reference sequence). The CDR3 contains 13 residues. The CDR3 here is CASSSGTLNEQFF. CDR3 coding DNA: TGTGCCAGCAGTTCCGGGACTCTTAACGAGCAGTTCTTC.

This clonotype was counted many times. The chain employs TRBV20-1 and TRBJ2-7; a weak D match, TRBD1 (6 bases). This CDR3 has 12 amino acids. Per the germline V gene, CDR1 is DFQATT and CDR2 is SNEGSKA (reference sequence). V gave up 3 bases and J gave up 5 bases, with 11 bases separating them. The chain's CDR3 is CSASTGGDEQYF. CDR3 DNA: TGCAGTGCTAGTACTGGGGGCGACGAGCAGTACTTC.

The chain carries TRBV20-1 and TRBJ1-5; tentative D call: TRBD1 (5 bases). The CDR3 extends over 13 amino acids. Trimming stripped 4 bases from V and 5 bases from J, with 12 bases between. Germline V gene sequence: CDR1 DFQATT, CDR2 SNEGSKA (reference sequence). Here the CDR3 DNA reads TGCAGTGCTAATAGGGGTATCGATCAGCCCCAGCATTTT. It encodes CSANRGIDQPQHF.

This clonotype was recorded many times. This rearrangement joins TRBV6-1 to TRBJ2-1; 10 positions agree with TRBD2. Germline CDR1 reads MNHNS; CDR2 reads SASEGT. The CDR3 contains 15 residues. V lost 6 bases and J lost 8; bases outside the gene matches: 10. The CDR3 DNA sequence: TGTGCCAGCAGCGGTAGCGGGGGGCCTAAATATGAGCAGTTCTTC. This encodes CASSGSGGPKYEQFF.

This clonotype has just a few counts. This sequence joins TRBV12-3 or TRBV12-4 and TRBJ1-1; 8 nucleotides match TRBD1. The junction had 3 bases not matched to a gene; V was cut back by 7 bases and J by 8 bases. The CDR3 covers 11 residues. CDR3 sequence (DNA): TGTGCCAGCACCCGGACAGGGGAAGCTTTCTTT. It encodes CASTRTGEAFF.

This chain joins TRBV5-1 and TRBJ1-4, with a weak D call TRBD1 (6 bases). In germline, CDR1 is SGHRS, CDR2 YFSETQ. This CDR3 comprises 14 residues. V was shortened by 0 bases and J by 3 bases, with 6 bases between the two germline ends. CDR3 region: CASSLEGANEKLFF. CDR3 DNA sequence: TGCGCCAGCAGCTTGGAGGGGGCTAATGAAAAACTGTTTTTT.

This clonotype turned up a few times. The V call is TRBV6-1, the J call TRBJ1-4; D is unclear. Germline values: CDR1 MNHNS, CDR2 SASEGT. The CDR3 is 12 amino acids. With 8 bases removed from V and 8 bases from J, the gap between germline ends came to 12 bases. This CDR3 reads CASCRSGEKLFF. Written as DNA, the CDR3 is TGTGCCAGCTGCCGGTCGGGGGAAAAACTGTTTTTT.

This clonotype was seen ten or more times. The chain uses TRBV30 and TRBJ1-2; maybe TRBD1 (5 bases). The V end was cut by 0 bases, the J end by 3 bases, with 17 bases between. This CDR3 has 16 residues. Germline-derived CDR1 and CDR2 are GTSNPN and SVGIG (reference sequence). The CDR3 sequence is CAWSVFRQGRDYGYTF. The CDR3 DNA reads TGTGCCTGGAGTGTATTCCGCCAGGGAAGGGACTATGGCTACACCTTC.

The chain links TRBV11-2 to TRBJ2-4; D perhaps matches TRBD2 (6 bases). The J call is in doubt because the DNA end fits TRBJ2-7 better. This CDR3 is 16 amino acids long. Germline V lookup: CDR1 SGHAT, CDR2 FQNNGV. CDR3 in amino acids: CASSLDTGAGPYEQYF. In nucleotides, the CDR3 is TGTGCCAGCAGCTTGGATACTGGAGCGGGTCCCTACGAGCAGTACTTC.

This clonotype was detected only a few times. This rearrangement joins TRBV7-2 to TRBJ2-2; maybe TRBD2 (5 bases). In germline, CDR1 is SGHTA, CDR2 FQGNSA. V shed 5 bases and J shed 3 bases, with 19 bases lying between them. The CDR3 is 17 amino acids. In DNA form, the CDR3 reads TGTGCCAGCAGCCCTTTATGGACGGGGAAGTACACCGGGGAGCTGTTTTTT. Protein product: CASSPLWTGKYTGELFF.

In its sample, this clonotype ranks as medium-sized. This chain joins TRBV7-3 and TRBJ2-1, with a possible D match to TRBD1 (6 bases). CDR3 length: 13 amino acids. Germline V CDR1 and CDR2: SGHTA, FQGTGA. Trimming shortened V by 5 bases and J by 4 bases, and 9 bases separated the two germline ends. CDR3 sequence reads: CASSGQRYNEQFF. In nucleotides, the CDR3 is TGTGCCAGCAGCGGACAGAGATACAATGAGCAGTTCTTC.